The TCR beta chain under discussion was sequenced for a study of CD8 T cells in ankylosing spondylitis. General study findings and limits: Characteristic of ankylosing spondylitis blood, it appeared, was a TCR beta motif comprising roughly 8 highly homologous variants. CD8+ disease-linked clones were present at relatively low frequencies in blood.

Libraries for TCR beta were made by quantitative 5'-RACE with molecular barcodes. TCRdb reanalysed the 5' RACE reads using MiXCR and keeps one entry per CDR3 protein. The sample shows roughly 160,000 distinct CDR3 sequences, about 9.9% of them seen only once. Germline lookup yields CDR1 MNHEY and CDR2 SVGEGT. The CDR3 length is 13 residues. V lost 6 bases, J lost 2 bases, and 10 bases lay in between. This clonotype has ten or more counts. Its antigen is currently unknown. Material for sequencing was blood, either unsorted or a sorted T cell fraction (not recorded which). This clonotype originated in a male donor with ankylosing spondylitis or in good health (not recorded which). The chain employs TRBV6-2 or TRBV6-3 and TRBJ1-1; D is undetermined. Written as DNA, the CDR3 is TGTGCCAGCAGCCGGGCGACTAACACTGAAGCTTTCTTT. This sequence encodes CASSRATNTEAFF.